These 2 T cell receptor beta chains were all obtained from the same sample, sequenced in a study of CD8 T cells in Susac syndrome (dated by TCRdb to between 2019 and 2020). Library method: the immunoSEQ multiplex PCR assay. RNA was extracted with the RNeasy kit and roughly 0.45 to 1 ug was reverse transcribed using random hexamers. The public reads were reprocessed in TCRdb via fastp at Q25 and MiXCR, keeping in-frame beta chains. Duplicate CDR3 protein sequences are folded into a single record with the most common DNA and genes. This sample holds under 200,000 distinct CDR3 sequences; around 94% were observed only once. Over 0.12% of the sample rests with the top ten. The specimen was CD4+ T cells from PBMCs. Receptors originate from a human donor in good health.

This clonotype was detected only a few times. The V call is TRBV30, the J call TRBJ1-6; D call uncertain. V lost 8 bases, J lost 0 bases, and 14 bases lay in between. This CDR3 has 15 residues. The germline V gene has CDR1 GTSNPN and CDR2 SVGIG (reference sequence). CDR3 bases: TGTGCCAGTAGCCCCGGGAGCTCCTATAATTCACCCCTCCACTTT. As protein: CASSPGSSYNSPLHF.

V and J are TRBV6-2 or TRBV6-3 and TRBJ2-1, with D possibly matching TRBD1 (6 bases). CDR1 and CDR2 (germline): MNHEY, SVGEGT. CDR3 length equals 13 residues. The germline V and J ends were trimmed by 5 bases and 10 bases, with 15 bases remaining between them. The CDR3 is CASSELQGGEQFF. CDR3 nucleotide sequence: TGTGCCAGCAGTGAATTACAGGGTGGCGAGCAGTTCTTC.